This T cell receptor beta chain was captured in a study of cytomegalovirus exposure and HLA in healthy donors. The CDR3 loop spans 13 amino acids. Germline CDR1 reads SGHNT; CDR2 reads YYREEE (reference sequence). V lost 1 base and J lost 12, with 14 bases in between. A word on this clone: Antigen specificity is unknown.

PCR was performed using 60 Vbeta and 13 Jbeta primers. Repertoires were generated with immunoSEQ multiplex PCR, while TCRdb's copy carries only in-frame clones and drops some. This table holds hundreds of thousands of clones, approximately 70% found once. Overall study findings and caveats: In a later analysis, most CMV-associated TCR beta chains appeared HLA-restricted.

The gene calls are TRBV5-4 and TRBJ2-1, with D possibly matching TRBD1 (6 bases). The clonotype comes from a man aged 40-50 years in good health and CMV-seropositive. Sequenced sample: PBMCs. CDR3 loop: CASSLQGTGGQFF. The CDR3 nucleotides are TGTGCCAGCAGCTTGCAGGGGACGGGTGGGCAGTTCTTC.